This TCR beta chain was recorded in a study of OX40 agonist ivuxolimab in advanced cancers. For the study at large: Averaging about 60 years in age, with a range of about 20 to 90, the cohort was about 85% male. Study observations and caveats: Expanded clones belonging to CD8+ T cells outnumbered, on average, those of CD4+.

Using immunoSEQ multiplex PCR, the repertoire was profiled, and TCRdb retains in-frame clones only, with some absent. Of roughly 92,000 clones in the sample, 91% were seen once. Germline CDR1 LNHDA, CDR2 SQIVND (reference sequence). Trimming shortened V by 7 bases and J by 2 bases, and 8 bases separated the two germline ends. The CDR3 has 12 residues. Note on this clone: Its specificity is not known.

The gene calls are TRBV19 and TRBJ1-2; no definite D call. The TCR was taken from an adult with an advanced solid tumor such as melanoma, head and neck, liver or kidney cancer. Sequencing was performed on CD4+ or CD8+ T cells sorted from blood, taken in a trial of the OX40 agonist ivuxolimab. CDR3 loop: CASIGGNYGYTF. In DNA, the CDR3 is TGTGCCAGTATCGGAGGGAACTATGGCTACACCTTC.